What follows are 6 T cell receptor beta chains derived from one specimen sequenced in a study of blood T cells in healthy people across ages. Sample-barcoded 5' priming and a J-beta primer mix drove a second PCR of about 6 to 11 cycles. TCRdb passed the 5' RACE reads through MiXCR, listing each CDR3 protein once. Among about 970,000 distinct CDR3 sequences listed, roughly 51% were seen once. The sample consisted of blood. Source of these receptors: a woman aged 55 to 70 in good health.

This chain links TRBV20-1 with TRBJ2-5, with D possibly called TRBD1 or TRBD2 (6 bases each). CDR3 length equals 13 residues. The V and J ends lost 6 bases and 2 bases respectively, with 13 bases between them. Germline V CDR1 and CDR2: DFQATT, SNEGSKA (reference sequence). The DNA for the CDR3 is TGCAGTGCCCCAAGGGGGGCTCAAGAGACCCAGTACTTC. Translated, it gives CSAPRGAQETQYF.

This chain uses TRBV7-9 with TRBJ2-1; TRBD2 matches at 8 bases. Germline loops: CDR1 SEHNR, CDR2 FQNEAQ (reference sequence). The V segment lost 5 bases and the J segment 12 bases; nucleotides outside the gene matches: 9. The CDR3 covers 13 residues. The CDR3 bases are TGTGCCAGCAGCGACCTCATACGGGGGGGGCAGTTCTTC. This codes for CASSDLIRGGQFF.

The chain joins TRBV28 to TRBJ1-2; weak D call: TRBD1 (6 bases). The V gene's germline CDR1 is MDHEN and CDR2 SYDVKM. This CDR3 is built from 17 residues. The V end lost 2 bases, the J end lost 0 bases, and 16 bases lay between the germline ends. The CDR3 reads CASSLVGGGNANYGYTF. CDR3 nucleotide sequence: TGTGCCAGCAGTTTAGTGGGGGGGGGCAACGCTAACTATGGCTACACCTTC.

This clonotype was detected only a few times. The chain links TRBV21-1 to TRBJ1-2; the table gives TRBD1 as D, unverified against the DNA. TRBV21-1 has pseudogene status. The CDR3 totals 13 residues. CDR3 protein: CASDGHKNYGYTF. The DNA for the CDR3 is TGTGCCAGCGATGGACATAAAAACTATGGCTACACCTTC.

This clonotype was recorded a few times. The chain employs TRBV20-1 and TRBJ2-1; 8 bases are shared with TRBD2. Germline V gene lookup returns CDR1 DFQATT and CDR2 SNEGSKA (reference sequence). Trimming cost V 3 bases and J 5 bases; bases outside gene matches: 6. This CDR3 contains 14 residues. The CDR3 nucleotides are TGCAGTGCTAGGAGGGGCGGGAGGAACAATGAGCAGTTCTTC. This translates into CSARRGGRNNEQFF.

The DNA of the CDR3 is TGTGCCACCAGCAGAGCCTACACTCTCCAGGGCACAGATACGCAGTATTTT. Encoded protein: CATSRAYTLQGTDTQYF. The chain combines TRBV15 with TRBJ2-3; D is unresolved. CDR1 is LNHNV and CDR2 is YYDKDF in the germline V gene (reference sequence). This CDR3 has 17 residues. Trimming removed 1 base from V and 1 base from J, with 15 bases in between.